A selection of T cell receptor beta chains follows, all from one sample in a study of cytomegalovirus exposure and HLA in healthy donors. TCRdb keeps only in-frame clones here, not all; method: immunoSEQ multiplex PCR. The sample carries 200,000 to 250,000 clones, more than 75% recorded once. Specimen: PBMCs. These receptors all come from a young woman in good health and CMV-seropositive. Each CDR3 is given with its conserved first and last residue. Fields, in order: clone size, D gene, J gene, V gene, CDR3 DNA, CDR3 protein. D genes are given only for firm matches. Clone size is not always given. Where it is, it says once, few, many or a class for expanded clones.

-,TRBD2,TRBJ2-7,TRBV5-4,TGTGCCAGCAGCTCCGGGACTACCTCCTACGAGCAGTACTTC,CASSSGTTSYEQYF
-,TRBD2,TRBJ2-1,TRBV6-5,TGTGCCAGCAGTCCCGGGGGGGGCCTATACAATGAGCAGTTCTTC,CASSPGGGLYNEQFF
-,-,TRBJ1-1,TRBV29-1,TGCAGCGTCCTCGACGGAGTCATGGGGGGCACTGAAGCTTTCTTT,CSVLDGVMGGTEAFF
-,-,TRBJ2-2,TRBV6-5,TGTGCCAGCAAAGGGGATTTCAACACCGGGGAGCTGTTTTTT,CASKGDFNTGELFF
once,TRBD2,TRBJ2-1,TRBV5-1,TGCGCCAGCAGCTCGACTAGCGGGGGGGTTGAGCAGTTCTTC,CASSSTSGGVEQFF
once,-,TRBJ2-2,TRBV11-3,TGTGCCAGCAGCTTAGATCCCCTCACCGGGGAGCTGTTTTTT,CASSLDPLTGELFF
once,-,TRBJ1-2,TRBV9,TGTGCCAGCAGCGCCGGGGTCGACAGGTACCGGAACTATGGCTACACCTTC,CASSAGVDRYRNYGYTF
-,TRBD1,TRBJ1-4,TRBV6-5,TGTGCCAGCAGTTCGCGGACAGGGTCTCCTGAAAAACTGTTTTTT,CASSSRTGSPEKLFF
-,-,TRBJ1-5,TRBV5-6,TGTGCCAGCAGTCTCTGGGAGGGGAGTCAGCCCCAGCATTTT,CASSLWEGSQPQHF
once,-,TRBJ2-7,TRBV29-1,TGCAGCGTTCAGGGGAGCGAGATCCACTACGAGCAGTACTTC,CSVQGSEIHYEQYF
-,-,TRBJ2-5,TRBV18,TGTGCCAGCTCACCCATGGACAGAGAAGAGACCCAGTACTTC,CASSPMDREETQYF
-,TRBD1,TRBJ1-1,TRBV27,TGTGCCAGCACTCCTAGGGGGCACGCAACCGGAGCTTTCTTT,CASTPRGHATGAFF
-,TRBD2,TRBJ2-3,TRBV28,TGTGCCAGCAGTCCAGCGGGAAGCACAGATACGCAGTATTTT,CASSPAGSTDTQYF
many,TRBD1,TRBJ1-1,TRBV4-1,TGCGCCAGCAGCCAAGATGGACAGGGGAACACTGAAGCTTTCTTT,CASSQDGQGNTEAFF
-,-,TRBJ2-5,TRBV2,TGTGCCAGCAGTGTGACGGGTTTTGATCAAGAGACCCAGTACTTC,CASSVTGFDQETQYF
-,TRBD1,TRBJ1-5,TRBV28,TGTGCCAGCACATATTCTGTGGACAGGGCGGATCAGCCCCAGCATTTT,CASTYSVDRADQPQHF
-,TRBD1,TRBJ2-1,TRBV18,TGTGCCAGCTCACCACCGGGACAGGGGTTTAGGGATGAGCAGTTCTTC,CASSPPGQGFRDEQFF
-,-,TRBJ2-2,TRBV2,TGTGCCAGCAGGGGGGGTACGAACACCGGGGAGCTGTTTTTT,CASRGGTNTGELFF
-,TRBD1,TRBJ1-4,TRBV9,TGTGCCAGCAGCGTGAGGACAGGGAGTGAAAAACTGTTTTTT,CASSVRTGSEKLFF
-,-,TRBJ1-2,TRBV10-3,TGTGCCATCAGTGAGTCAAGAGATAACTATGGCTACACCTTC,CAISESRDNYGYTF
-,TRBD2,TRBJ2-3,TRBV25-1,TGTGCCAGCAGTGAATATAGCGGGAGACCAGATACGCAGTATTTT,CASSEYSGRPDTQYF
-,-,TRBJ1-5,TRBV27,TGTGCCAGCAGGTTCGCAGGTGATCAGCCCCAGCATTTT,CASRFAGDQPQHF
-,TRBD1,TRBJ1-4,TRBV6-1,TGTGCCAGCAGTGGATTTTGGGGACAGGGGAATGAAAAACTGTTTTTT,CASSGFWGQGNEKLFF
-,-,TRBJ1-1,TRBV14,TGTGCCAGCAGCCAAGGTCAGACATGGAAACTTGAAGCTTTCTTT,CASSQGQTWKLEAFF
-,TRBD2,TRBJ2-5,TRBV9,TGTGCCAGCAGCGCCCCACTAGCGGGAGTTGGAGAGACCCAGTACTTC,CASSAPLAGVGETQYF
-,-,TRBJ1-5,TRBV28,TGTGCCAGCAGTTTCCTGGGCAGTCAGCCCCAGCATTTT,CASSFLGSQPQHF
-,TRBD2,TRBJ2-7,TRBV5-6,TGTGCCAGCAGCTTGTCAGCGGGAGGGCCGAGGCAGTACTTC,CASSLSAGGPRQYF
once,-,TRBJ1-2,TRBV23-1,TGCGCCAGCAGTTTCTCTTTTTTTGGAGGGGCCCGGTGGGACTATGGCTACACCTTC,CASSFSFFGGARWDYGYTF
-,-,TRBJ2-1,TRBV29-1,TGCAGCGTTGAAGAGAGGCAGAACAATGAGCAGTTCTTC,CSVEERQNNEQFF
-,-,TRBJ2-7,TRBV15,TGTGCCACCAGCAGGTTAATTCCGGCTGTGGGGAGCTACGAGCAGTACTTC,CATSRLIPAVGSYEQYF
-,-,TRBJ1-5,TRBV15,TGTGCCACCAGCAGTCGTGGAGGACAGCCCCAGCATTTT,CATSSRGGQPQHF
-,-,TRBJ1-1,TRBV27,TGTGCCAGCAGTGGACAAGGGAACACTGAAGCTTTCTTT,CASSGQGNTEAFF
-,TRBD1,TRBJ1-1,TRBV11-2,TGTGCCAGCAGCACGCCGGGACAGCGCAACACTGAAGCTTTCTTT,CASSTPGQRNTEAFF
-,-,TRBJ1-2,TRBV9,TGTGCCAGCAGCCCCGGGGTTTGGGTTAGCTATGGCTACACCTTC,CASSPGVWVSYGYTF
-,TRBD2,TRBJ2-7,TRBV4-1,TGCGCCAGCAGCCAAGATACGGAGGTATGGGGCGGGAGGGTCTACGAGCAGTACTTC,CASSQDTEVWGGRVYEQYF
-,-,TRBJ2-7,TRBV7-3,TGTGCCAGCGGGAAAGAGGGCTCCTACGAGCAGTACTTC,CASGKEGSYEQYF
-,-,TRBJ1-2,TRBV5-1,TGCGCCAGCAGCTTGGACAGGGTTCAGTTTGGCTACACCTTC,CASSLDRVQFGYTF
-,-,TRBJ1-2,TRBV30,TGTGCCTGGCGGGCCCGACAGACGAACGGCTACACCTTC,CAWRARQTNGYTF
-,-,TRBJ1-4,TRBV11-2,TGTGCCAGCAGCTTTAAAGCGAATAATGAAAAACTGTTTTTT,CASSFKANNEKLFF
-,-,TRBJ1-5,TRBV28,TGTGCCAGCAGTTTATACTATCAGCCCCAGCATTTT,CASSLYYQPQHF